This T cell receptor beta chain was sequenced during a study of blood T cell repertoires in COVID-19. Looking at the study overall: T cells, B-cell-depleted T cells, or PBMCs provided the cDNA or gDNA that served as material.

The assay was immunoSEQ multiplex PCR, and TCRdb's table has in-frame clones only and misses some. The sample includes 200,000 to 250,000 clones, about 91% of them seen just once. The CDR3 consists of 13 residues. Per germline, CDR1 LGHNA and CDR2 YSLEER. V shed 4 bases, J shed 3 bases, and the junction held 2 bases outside the gene matches. Sequencing was performed on peripheral blood. The rearrangement uses TRBV4-3 and TRBJ2-5; TRBD2 aligns across 7 bases. The source is a man between 18 and 29 years old with active or convalescent COVID-19. The CDR3 protein is CASSPGLEETQYF. DNA for the CDR3: TGCGCCAGCAGCCCCGGACTAGAAGAGACCCAGTACTTC.